This TCR beta chain was profiled in a study of regulatory T cells in long-lasting Graves disease. Germline assignment: CDR1 SGDLS and CDR2 YYNGEE. V lost 0 bases and J lost 6, with 11 bases in between. This CDR3 has 14 amino acids. As to time point: newly diagnosed GD, antithyroid drugs for less than 3 months. Preparation of the TCR library used RNA extracted from PBMCs. Patients with Graves' disease were diagnosed by American Thyroid Association guidelines. An endocrinology department located in Xi'an, China, was where the patients came from. Through Arm-PCR of CDR3 regions and iRepertoire HTBI primers, TCR beta libraries were built. Each CDR3 protein is one row after TCRdb ran MiXCR on the multiplex PCR reads. The table lists just over 600,000 distinct CDR3 sequences, about 16% of them singletons, with under 20% in the top ten. The data were also submitted as part of a second study, on T cells in Graves' hyperthyroidism and ophthalmopathy. From that study: Carried out on the TCR CDR3, a first-round RT-PCR used the HTBI primer set.

Sequenced material: peripheral blood mononuclear cells (PBMCs), taken at new diagnosis, from a patient treated with antithyroid drugs. This receptor was identified in a woman aged 25 to 39 with Graves disease. The V gene is TRBV9, the J gene TRBJ2-3, with D maybe TRBD1 (5 bases). CDR3 in DNA: TGTGCCAGCAGCGTAGGGGGCCCCGAGGATACGCAGTATTTT. This translates into CASSVGGPEDTQYF.